The rows below give T cell receptor beta chains drawn from one sample of a study of T cells in Graves' hyperthyroidism and ophthalmopathy. One entry per CDR3 protein, called by TCRdb with MiXCR from the multiplex PCR reads. The table has approximately 620,000 distinct CDR3 sequences, approximately 15% seen once; the top ten hold 5.8%. The sequencing sample was made of blood. All receptors derive from a woman aged 25 to 45 with Graves' hyperthyroidism that later progressed to Graves' ophthalmopathy. The conserved cysteine and the conserved F or W are not part of the CDR3 here. Each record gives: V gene, J gene, CDR3 protein.

TRBV10-3	TRBJ2-7	AIWTGENEQY
TRBV12-3/TRBV12-4	TRBJ2-7	ASSRPGLRGYEQY
TRBV5-1	TRBJ2-1	ASSLQDTSYNEQF
TRBV6-2/TRBV6-3	TRBJ2-7	ASSYFGYEQY
TRBV14	TRBJ2-1	ASREGNYNEQF
TRBV7-9	TRBJ2-3	ASSPRTSGRSTDTQY
TRBV5-1	TRBJ2-6	ASSLEQGSPGANVLT
TRBV7-6	TRBJ1-2	ASSSGTANGYT
TRBV27	TRBJ2-2	ASSPGSWRLF
TRBV2	TRBJ2-1	ASSPMGGVYNEQF
TRBV6-2/TRBV6-3	TRBJ2-7	ASSSSGSYEQY
TRBV18	TRBJ2-5	ASSPGRDQETQY
TRBV20-1	TRBJ2-3	SAAWAEGSTDTQY
TRBV12-3/TRBV12-4	TRBJ2-1	ASSLPGQGRNEQF
TRBV11-3	TRBJ1-5	ASSLDGRQPQH
TRBV2	TRBJ2-7	ATASGNPEEQY
TRBV6-1	TRBJ2-2	ASRQRLAGATGELF
TRBV4-3	TRBJ2-1	ASSLNLGYNEQF
TRBV11-2	TRBJ2-7	ASSQESGSYEQY
TRBV2	TRBJ2-7	ASTLAAHEQY
TRBV29-1	TRBJ1-6	SVELDSSLPLH
TRBV10-3	TRBJ1-2	AISEQTGNGGYT
TRBV11-2	TRBJ1-6	ASSQPGGPLH
TRBV5-1	TRBJ2-2	ASDPSVGVSSGELF
TRBV30	TRBJ1-5	AWSLGGADQPQH
TRBV14	TRBJ2-7	ASSQVAGNYEQY
TRBV28	TRBJ1-5	ASSFEHPGQGESNQPQH
TRBV18	TRBJ2-7	ASSPTGPSYEQY
TRBV5-1	TRBJ2-1	ASSQLTSGRKNEQF
TRBV7-3	TRBJ2-2	ASSPSHWDRELF
TRBV20-1	TRBJ2-5	SGADRAGETQY
TRBV6-2/TRBV6-3	TRBJ2-7	AIDRNRGVPYEQY
TRBV7-2	TRBJ2-1	ASSSPPNALFGNEQF
TRBV7-2	TRBJ2-4	ASSLVGQGRMGAKNIQY
TRBV3-1	TRBJ2-5	ASSFDRVEETQY
TRBV18	TRBJ1-6	ASSQGQHNSPLH
TRBV11-2	TRBJ2-2	ASSLGTERGELF
TRBV20-1	TRBJ2-7	SARDQKDKAIYEQY
TRBV30	TRBJ2-7	AWSATSRAEQY
TRBV7-2	TRBJ1-2	ASSFRQGASPDYGYT
TRBV2	TRBJ2-7	ASRELGVGYYEQY
TRBV27	TRBJ2-1	ASSLYPVASGANEQF
TRBV9	TRBJ2-1	ASSAAGGPYNEQF
TRBV28	TRBJ1-4	ASSLGGEGNEKLF